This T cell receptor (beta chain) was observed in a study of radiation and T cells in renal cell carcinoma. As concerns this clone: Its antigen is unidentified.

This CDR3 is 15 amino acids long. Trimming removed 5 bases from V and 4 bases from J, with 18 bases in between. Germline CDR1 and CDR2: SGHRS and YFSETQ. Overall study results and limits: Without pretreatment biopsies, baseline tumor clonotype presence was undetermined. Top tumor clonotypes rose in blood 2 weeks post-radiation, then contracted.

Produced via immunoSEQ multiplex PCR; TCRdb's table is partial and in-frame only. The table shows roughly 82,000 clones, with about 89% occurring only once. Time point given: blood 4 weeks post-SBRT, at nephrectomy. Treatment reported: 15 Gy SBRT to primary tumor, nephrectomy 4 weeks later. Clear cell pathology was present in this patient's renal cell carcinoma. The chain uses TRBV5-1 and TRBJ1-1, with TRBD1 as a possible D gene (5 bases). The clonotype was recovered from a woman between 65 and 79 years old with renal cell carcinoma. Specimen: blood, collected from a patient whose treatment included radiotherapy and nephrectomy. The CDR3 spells CASSPGPIGGTEAFF. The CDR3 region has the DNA TGCGCCAGCAGTCCCGGACCCATTGGGGGCACTGAAGCTTTCTTT.